This T cell receptor beta chain comes out of a study of shared clonotypes between healthy human individuals (dated by TCRdb to 2018 to 2021). Study-level background: The cohort included a few men and a couple of women between 18 and 49 years of age. For each donor, CD4 naive and CD4 memory were each given three plates, CD8 naive was given two plates, and CD8 memory was given one plate. The study deeply sequenced blood TCR repertoires of about 5 healthy adults to estimate repertoire size and the extent of clonotype sharing between individuals. Each donor's leukapheresis produced roughly between roughly 0.9 and 9 billion PBMCs. Different laboratories and diverse techniques were used to prepare libraries and sequence TCR repertoires, to increase sequencing depth and limit assay-specific biases. Study-level results and caveats: Pairwise subsampling indicated that sequencing depth was expected to affect the degree of clonotype sharing among donors. Compared with non-shared clonotypes, the clonotypes found in all four sorted-subset donors had higher generation probabilities. Sampling was restricted to blood, and TCR repertoires in tissues likely differ from the TCR repertoires found in blood. The genetic and exposure-history diversity represented was limited by the small number of donors. Incomplete sequencing was indicated by rarefaction of sorted-subset datasets, despite the large sequencing depth. Naive subsets generally had larger estimated clonotype richness than memory subsets did. When a few donors were compared, the shared fraction of clonotypes was about 5% for naive CD4, less than 4% for naive CD8, more than 2% for memory CD4, and 0.4% for memory CD8.

The donors were healthy, HIV-negative adults who had no recently reported acute infections or vaccinations. Only Caucasian adults living in Nashville, Tennessee, USA were represented among the donors. CD4+ T cells were enriched by magnetic negative selection, after which naive cells were positively selected on CD45RA and the negative fraction was taken as the memory subset. Blood was collected by leukapheresis, and PBMCs were isolated by Ficoll-Histopaque density gradient centrifugation and then cryopreserved in liquid nitrogen vapor phase. Analytical flow cytometry was used to check the purity and quantity of each magnetically sorted T cell population. Each sorted fraction had its genomic DNA isolated and then quantified by UV absorbance on a Nanodrop 2000c. Using the deep immunoSEQ assay, TCR CDR3 regions were amplified from genomic DNA by multiplex PCR. Extracted genomic DNA from each cell subset was distributed evenly across all wells of several immunoSEQ 96-well plates, and each plate was treated as a replicate. For sorted subsets, about 220 ng of genomic DNA, equivalent to some 30,000 T cell genomes, went into each replicate PCR. The purified libraries were quantified using a Qubit 3.0 fluorometer, sized with a Bioanalyzer 2100, and then quantified again using the KAPA Library Quantification kit. Each immunoSEQ 96-well plate was sequenced on its own single-read 150-cycle Illumina NextSeq 550 flow cell. The original pipeline was this. Because only junctional sequences without quality scores were contained in the immunoSEQ output, filtering matching that applied to full-length reads could not be performed. Sequences were annotated with PyIR, a Python wrapper for IgBLAST v1.9, using IMGT germline references to assign V/J genes and CDR3. Reads with weak V/J assignments (E-value above 1e-6), missing CDR3, stop codons, out-of-frame junctions, or ambiguous translated residues were removed. V3J clonotypes were defined by identical inferred V gene, J gene, and CDR3 amino acid sequence. Percentage overlap between repertoires was calculated by dividing the number of shared unique clonotypes by the size of the smaller repertoire. Repertoire richness was assessed with RTK rarefaction, the Chao1 estimator, and Recon v2.1 estimates of unobserved clonotypes. Generation probabilities for all TCRbeta clonotypes obtained by the gDNA method from a few donors were computed using OLGA. TCRdb re-hosts the immuneACCESS table, in-frame sequences only. Its copies lack some clones; in the studies checked, an unresolved V gene accounts for under half of them, and the cause for the rest is not known. D and trimming were read from the DNA, whereas the V and J calls and clone size are those reported in that table. The sample includes 950,000 to 1,100,000 clones, with roughly 75% observed a single time. Around 1.5% of the sample is in the top ten clones.

CDR1 and CDR2 are drawn from the germline V gene (reference sequence): GTSNPN, SVGIG. CDR3 length: 14 amino acids, cysteine to phenylalanine. The read is trimmed to its CDR3 DNA, 42 bases read in frame from base 1. For this chain, trimming is 2 bases at the V end and 7 bases at the J end, and the number of junction bases without a gene match is 8. Worth noting for this clone: It lacks a known antigen. It has no much larger one-base neighbor in the sample; base qualities were not kept.

Sequenced sample: memory CD4+ T cells sorted from blood. In the paper's terms, the cell subset or site label means: CD45RA-negative fraction. The V and J genes are TRBV30 and TRBJ1-5; 7 bases in between match TRBD1. The TCR comes from a man aged 18 to 30 in good health. The sequenced DNA is TGTGCCTGGAGTACTGGGACAGTACGGCAGCCCCAGCATTTT. This translates into CAWSTGTVRQPQHF. When the CDR3 is completed using the reference TRBV30 and TRBJ1-5 genes on either side, the full variable domain is SQTIHQWPATLVQPVGSPLSLECTVEGTSNPNLYWYRQAAGRGLQLLFYSVGIGQISSEVPQNLSASRPQDRQFILSSKKLLLSDSGFYLCAWSTGTVRQPQHFGDGTRLSIL.